This paragraph reports one T cell receptor (beta chain). What it binds is not known. Trimming pared 5 bases from V and 0 bases from J, leaving 7 bases between. Germline-derived CDR1 and CDR2 are GTSNPN and SVGIG (reference sequence). The CDR3 is 12 amino acids. Produced via immunoSEQ multiplex PCR; TCRdb's table is partial and in-frame only. The repertoire has approximately 2,000,000 clones, about nine tenths of them found once; the top ten carry about 0.36%. This sample is drawn from a study of shared clonotypes between healthy human individuals. Study as a whole: Each donor's CD4 naive and CD4 memory cells filled three plates apiece, CD8 naive two, and CD8 memory one. Whole-study results and caveats: The researchers took only blood, and tissue repertoires probably look different.

The rearrangement links TRBV30 to TRBJ2-5, with a possible D match to TRBD1 (5 bases). Sequenced input: naive CD4+ T cells from PBMCs. Subset in this sample: CD45RA+ positively selected. The sequence came from a man aged 18 to 30 in good health. Some clones in this sample may be carry-over from other donors' samples. The CDR3 is CAWAGYQETQYF. CDR3 sequence (DNA): TGTGCCTGGGCAGGGTACCAAGAGACCCAGTACTTC.